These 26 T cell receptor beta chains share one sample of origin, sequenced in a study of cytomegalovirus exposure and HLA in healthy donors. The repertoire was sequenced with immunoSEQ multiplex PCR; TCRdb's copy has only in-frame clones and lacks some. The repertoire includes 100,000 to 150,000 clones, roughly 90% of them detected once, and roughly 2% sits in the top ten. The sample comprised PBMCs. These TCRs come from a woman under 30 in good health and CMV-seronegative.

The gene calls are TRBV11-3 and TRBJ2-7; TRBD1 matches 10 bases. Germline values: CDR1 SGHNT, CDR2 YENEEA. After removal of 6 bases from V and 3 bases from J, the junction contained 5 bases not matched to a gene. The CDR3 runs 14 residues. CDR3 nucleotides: TGTGCCAGCAGATCCGGGACAGGGGTCTACGAGCAGTACTTC. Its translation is CASRSGTGVYEQYF. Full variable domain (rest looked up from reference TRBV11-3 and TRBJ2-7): EAGVVQSPRYKIIEKKQPVAFWCNPISGHNTLYWYLQNLGQGPELLIRYENEEAVDDSQLPKDRFSAERLKGVDSTLKIQPAELGDSAVYLCASRSGTGVYEQYFGPGTRLTVT.

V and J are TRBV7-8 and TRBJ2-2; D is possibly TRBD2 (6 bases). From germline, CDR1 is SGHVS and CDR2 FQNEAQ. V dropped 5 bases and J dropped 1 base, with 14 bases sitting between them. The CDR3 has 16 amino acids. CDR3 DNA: TGTGCCAGCAGCCTCAGACCGGGACTGAACACCGGGGAGCTGTTTTTT. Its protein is CASSLRPGLNTGELFF.

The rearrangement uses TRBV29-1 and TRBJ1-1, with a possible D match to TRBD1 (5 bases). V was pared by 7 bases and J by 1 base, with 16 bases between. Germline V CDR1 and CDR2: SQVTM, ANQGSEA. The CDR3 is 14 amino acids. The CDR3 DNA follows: TGCAGCGGGAATAAATTCGGACAGAACACTGAAGCTTTCTTT. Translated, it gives CSGNKFGQNTEAFF.

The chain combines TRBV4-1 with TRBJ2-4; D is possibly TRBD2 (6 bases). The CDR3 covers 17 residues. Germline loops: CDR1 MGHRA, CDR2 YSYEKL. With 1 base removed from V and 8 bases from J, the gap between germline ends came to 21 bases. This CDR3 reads CASSQGAWRRVEDIQYF. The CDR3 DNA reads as TGCGCCAGCAGCCAAGGTGCTTGGAGGAGGGTAGAGGACATTCAGTACTTC.

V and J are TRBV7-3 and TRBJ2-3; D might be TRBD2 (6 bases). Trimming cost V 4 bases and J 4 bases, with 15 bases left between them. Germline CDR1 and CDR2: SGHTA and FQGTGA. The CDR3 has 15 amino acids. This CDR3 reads CASSYGGRSADTQYF. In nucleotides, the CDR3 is TGTGCCAGCAGCTATGGGGGGAGGTCGGCAGATACGCAGTATTTT.

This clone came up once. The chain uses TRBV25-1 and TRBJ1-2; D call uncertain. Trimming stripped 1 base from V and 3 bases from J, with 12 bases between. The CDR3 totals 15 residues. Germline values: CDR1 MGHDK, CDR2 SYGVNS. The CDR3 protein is CASSESHSNYYGYTF. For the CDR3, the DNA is TGTGCCAGCAGTGAATCGCACAGCAATTACTATGGCTACACCTTC.

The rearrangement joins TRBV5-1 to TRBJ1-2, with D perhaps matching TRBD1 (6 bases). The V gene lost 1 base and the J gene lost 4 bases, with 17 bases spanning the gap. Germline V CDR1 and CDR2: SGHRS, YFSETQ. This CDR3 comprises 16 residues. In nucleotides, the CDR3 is TGCGCCAGCAGCTTGTCCCTACAGGGTCCCTCCTATGGCTACACCTTC. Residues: CASSLSLQGPSYGYTF.

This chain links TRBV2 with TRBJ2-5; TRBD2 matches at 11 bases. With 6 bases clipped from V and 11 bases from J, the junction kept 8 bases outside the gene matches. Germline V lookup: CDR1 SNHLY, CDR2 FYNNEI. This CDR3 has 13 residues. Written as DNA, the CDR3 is TGTGCCAGCAGCCCCAGGACTAGCGGGTGGCAGTACTTC. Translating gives CASSPRTSGWQYF.

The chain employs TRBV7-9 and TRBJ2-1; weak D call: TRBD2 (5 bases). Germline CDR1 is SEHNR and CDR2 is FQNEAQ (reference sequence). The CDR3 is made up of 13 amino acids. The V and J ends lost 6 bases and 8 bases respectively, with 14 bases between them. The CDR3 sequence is CASRSPRGYEQFF. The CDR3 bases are TGTGCCAGCAGATCCCCCAGAGGGTATGAGCAGTTCTTC. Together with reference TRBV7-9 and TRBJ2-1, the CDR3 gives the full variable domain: DTGVSQNPRHKITKRGQNVTFRCDPISEHNRLYWYRQTLGQGPEFLTYFQNEAQLEKSRLLSDRFSAERPKGSFSTLEIQRTEQGDSAMYLCASRSPRGYEQFFGPGTRLTVL.

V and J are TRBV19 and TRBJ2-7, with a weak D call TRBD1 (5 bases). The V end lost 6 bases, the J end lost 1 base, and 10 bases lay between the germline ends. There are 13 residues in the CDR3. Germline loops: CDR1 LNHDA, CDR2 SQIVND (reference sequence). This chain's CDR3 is CASRSTGSYEQYF. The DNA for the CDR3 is TGTGCCAGTAGAAGTACAGGATCCTACGAGCAGTACTTC.

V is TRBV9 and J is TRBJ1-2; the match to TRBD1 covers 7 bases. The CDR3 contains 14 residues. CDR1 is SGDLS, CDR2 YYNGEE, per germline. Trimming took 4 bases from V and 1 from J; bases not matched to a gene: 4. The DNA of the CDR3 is TGTGCCAGCAGCTCACAGGGGATTAACTATGGCTACACCTTC. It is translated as CASSSQGINYGYTF. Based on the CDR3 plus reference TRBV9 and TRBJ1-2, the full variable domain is DSGVTQTPKHLITATGQRVTLRCSPRSGDLSVYWYQQSLDQGLQFLIQYYNGEERAKGNILERFSAQQFPDLHSELNLSSLELGDSALYFCASSSQGINYGYTFGSGTRLTVV.

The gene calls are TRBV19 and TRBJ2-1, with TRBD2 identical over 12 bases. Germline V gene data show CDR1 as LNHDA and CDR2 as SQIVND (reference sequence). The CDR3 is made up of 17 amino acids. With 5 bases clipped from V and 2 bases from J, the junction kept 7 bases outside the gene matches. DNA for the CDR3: TGTGCCAGTAGTTTCGCTAGCGGGGGGGCCACCTACAATGAGCAGTTCTTC. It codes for CASSFASGGATYNEQFF.

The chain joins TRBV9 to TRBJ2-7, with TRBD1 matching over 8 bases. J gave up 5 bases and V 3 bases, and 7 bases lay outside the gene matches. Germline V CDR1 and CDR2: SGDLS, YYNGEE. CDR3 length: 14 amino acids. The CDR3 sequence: CASSGGRGLHEQYF. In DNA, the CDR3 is TGTGCCAGCAGCGGGGGCAGGGGGCTTCACGAGCAGTACTTC.

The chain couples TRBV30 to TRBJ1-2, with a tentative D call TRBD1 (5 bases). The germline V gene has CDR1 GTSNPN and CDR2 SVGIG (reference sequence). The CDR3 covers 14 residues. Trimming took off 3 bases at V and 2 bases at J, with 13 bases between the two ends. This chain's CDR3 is CAWSQGWGNYGYTF. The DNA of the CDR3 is TGTGCCTGGAGCCAGGGTTGGGGAAACTATGGCTACACCTTC.

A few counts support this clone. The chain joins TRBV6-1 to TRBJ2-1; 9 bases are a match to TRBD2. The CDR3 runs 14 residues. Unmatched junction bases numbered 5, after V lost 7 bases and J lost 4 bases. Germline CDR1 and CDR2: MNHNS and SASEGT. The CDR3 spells CASNLAGQYNEQFF. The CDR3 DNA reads TGTGCCAGCAATCTAGCGGGACAGTACAATGAGCAGTTCTTC.

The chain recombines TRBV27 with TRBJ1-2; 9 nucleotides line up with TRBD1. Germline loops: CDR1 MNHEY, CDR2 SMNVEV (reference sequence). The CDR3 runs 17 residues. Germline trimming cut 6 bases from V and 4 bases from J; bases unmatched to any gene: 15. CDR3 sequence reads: CASRNGTGLLRGYGYTF. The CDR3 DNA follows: TGTGCCAGCAGAAACGGGACAGGGCTTCTTCGGGGCTATGGCTACACCTTC.

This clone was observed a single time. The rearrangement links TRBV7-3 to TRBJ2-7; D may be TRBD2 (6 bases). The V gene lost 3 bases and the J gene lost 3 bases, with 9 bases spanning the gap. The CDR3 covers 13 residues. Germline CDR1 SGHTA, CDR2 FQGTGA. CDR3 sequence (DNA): TGTGCCAGCAGCTTTAAGGAGGGCTACGAGCAGTACTTC. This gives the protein CASSFKEGYEQYF.

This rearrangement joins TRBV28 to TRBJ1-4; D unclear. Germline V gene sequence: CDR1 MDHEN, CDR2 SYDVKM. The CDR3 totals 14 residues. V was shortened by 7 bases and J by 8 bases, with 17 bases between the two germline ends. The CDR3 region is CASTTPATREKLFF. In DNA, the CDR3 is TGTGCCAGCACTACCCCGGCTACGAGGGAAAAACTGTTTTTT.

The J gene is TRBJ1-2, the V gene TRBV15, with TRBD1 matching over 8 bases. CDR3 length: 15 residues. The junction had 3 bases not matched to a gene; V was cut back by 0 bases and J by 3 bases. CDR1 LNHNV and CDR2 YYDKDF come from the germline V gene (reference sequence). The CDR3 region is CATSRDQGADYGYTF. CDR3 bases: TGTGCCACCAGCAGAGATCAGGGGGCGGACTATGGCTACACCTTC.

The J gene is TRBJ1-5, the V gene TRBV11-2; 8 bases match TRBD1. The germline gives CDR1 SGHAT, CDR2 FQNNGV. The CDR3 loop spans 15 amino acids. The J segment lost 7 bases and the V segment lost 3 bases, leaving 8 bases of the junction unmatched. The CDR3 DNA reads TGTGCCAGCAGCTTTGACGGACAGGGAGGACAGCCCCAGCATTTT. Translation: CASSFDGQGGQPQHF.

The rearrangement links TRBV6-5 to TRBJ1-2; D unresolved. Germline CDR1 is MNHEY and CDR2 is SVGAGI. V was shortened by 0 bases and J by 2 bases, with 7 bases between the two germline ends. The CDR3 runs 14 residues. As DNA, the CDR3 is TGTGCCAGCAGTTACTCAGGCGGAAACTATGGCTACACCTTC. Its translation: CASSYSGGNYGYTF.

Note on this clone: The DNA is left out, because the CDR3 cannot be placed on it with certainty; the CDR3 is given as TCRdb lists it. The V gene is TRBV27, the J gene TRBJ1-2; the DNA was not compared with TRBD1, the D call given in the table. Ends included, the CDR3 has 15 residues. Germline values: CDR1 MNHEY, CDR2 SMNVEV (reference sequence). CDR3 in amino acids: CASSFLETGSSGYTF.

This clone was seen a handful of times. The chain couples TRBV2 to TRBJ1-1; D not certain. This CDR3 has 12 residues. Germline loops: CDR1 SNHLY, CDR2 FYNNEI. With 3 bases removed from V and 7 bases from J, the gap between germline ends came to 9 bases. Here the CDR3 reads CASSDRRIEAFF. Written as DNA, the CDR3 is TGTGCCAGCAGTGACCGCAGGATTGAAGCTTTCTTT.

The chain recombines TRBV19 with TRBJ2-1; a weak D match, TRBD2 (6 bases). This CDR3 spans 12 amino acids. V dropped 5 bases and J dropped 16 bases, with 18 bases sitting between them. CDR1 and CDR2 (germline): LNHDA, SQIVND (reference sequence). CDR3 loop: CASSERTGRIFF. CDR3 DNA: TGTGCCAGTAGTGAGCGGACTGGGAGGATTTTCTTC.

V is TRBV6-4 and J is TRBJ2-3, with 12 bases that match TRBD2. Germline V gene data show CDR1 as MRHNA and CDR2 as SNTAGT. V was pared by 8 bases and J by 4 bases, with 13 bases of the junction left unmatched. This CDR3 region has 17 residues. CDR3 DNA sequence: TGTGCCAGCCTGTGGGGACCGACTAGCGGGAGTGCAGATACGCAGTATTTT. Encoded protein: CASLWGPTSGSADTQYF.

The CDR3 region is CASSSRASTDTQYF. In nucleotides, the CDR3 is TGTGCCAGCAGCTCGAGAGCCAGCACAGATACGCAGTATTTT. The rearrangement joins TRBV7-4 to TRBJ2-3; D uncertain. The CDR3 runs to 14 residues. Germline V lookup: CDR1 SGHVT, CDR2 SQSDAQ. V was cut by 4 bases and J by 0 bases, with 8 bases left in between.